Each of the 21 T cell receptor beta chains below was sequenced from the same sample in a study of vaccination effects on CD4 cells after COVID-19. The repertoire was sequenced with immunoSEQ multiplex PCR; TCRdb's copy has only in-frame clones and lacks some. The data contain about 66,000 clones, 55% to 75% of them singletons. It was after approximately 10 days of culture that CD4+ T cells were isolated. The antigens of these receptors remain unknown. This sample comprised CD4+ T cells from PBMCs cultured without peptide, obtained before COVID-19 vaccination. The receptors were gathered from a human donor who had a prior SARS-CoV-2 infection.

The rearrangement uses TRBV11-2 and TRBJ2-1; D unresolved. The CDR3 runs 13 residues. CDR1 is SGHAT and CDR2 is FQNNGV in the germline V gene. Trimming took 5 bases from V and 3 from J, leaving 8 bases between them. DNA for the CDR3: TGTGCCAGCAGCACGACGAACTACAATGAGCAGTTCTTC. Protein sequence: CASSTTNYNEQFF. Filled out from reference TRBV11-2 and TRBJ2-1, the complete variable domain reads EAGVAQSPRYKIIEKRQSVAFWCNPISGHATLYWYQQILGQGPKLLIQFQNNGVVDDSQLPKDRFSAERLKGVDSTLKIQPAKLEDSAVYLCASSTTNYNEQFFGPGTRLTVL.

The CDR3 nucleotides read TGCGCCAGCAGCCCCGGGGTAGGGGGGTTTTACGCCGGGGAGCTGTTTTTT. It is translated as CASSPGVGGFYAGELFF. The V gene is TRBV5-1, the J gene TRBJ2-2; perhaps D is TRBD1 or TRBD2 (6 bases each). CDR1 is SGHRS, CDR2 YFSETQ, per germline. The CDR3 extends over 17 amino acids. Trimming stripped 4 bases from V and 6 bases from J, with 22 bases between.

The gene calls are TRBV14 and TRBJ2-1; 7 nucleotides match TRBD2. The V gene end was trimmed by 1 base and the J gene end by 9 bases; junction bases not matched to a gene: 6. CDR1 and CDR2 (germline): SGHDN, FVKESK. The CDR3 covers 14 residues. CDR3 sequence (DNA): TGTGCCAGCAGCCAAGGTACTAGCGAGAGTGAGCAGTTCTTC. Translated: CASSQGTSESEQFF.

This clone has just a few counts. CDR3 sequence: CASGLEEDTEAFF. Written as DNA, the CDR3 is TGTGCTAGTGGTTTGGAAGAGGACACTGAAGCTTTCTTT. The chain joins TRBV12-5 to TRBJ1-1; D unresolved. CDR1 is LGHNT and CDR2 is FRNRAP in the germline V gene. V was trimmed by 1 base and J by 3 bases, leaving 6 bases between them. This CDR3 has 13 amino acids.

This chain joins TRBV12-3 or TRBV12-4 and TRBJ2-5; D not certain. The CDR3 extends over 12 amino acids. Trimming cost V 5 bases and J 7 bases, with 11 bases left between them. The CDR3 sequence is CASSDSGGTQYF. The CDR3 DNA follows: TGTGCCAGCAGTGACTCGGGTGGGACCCAGTACTTC.

This sequence joins TRBV9 and TRBJ2-5, with TRBD2 matching 9 bases. Germline V lookup: CDR1 SGDLS, CDR2 YYNGEE. There are 16 residues in the CDR3. J gave up 1 base and V 4 bases, and 8 bases lay outside the gene matches. Written as DNA, the CDR3 is TGTGCCAGCAGCCCCCTCGGCGGGGGGGCCCAAGAGACCCAGTACTTC. This gives the protein CASSPLGGGAQETQYF.

This clone was counted a single time. The chain joins TRBV5-6 to TRBJ1-2; no definite D call. Germline assignment: CDR1 SGHDT and CDR2 YYEEEE. This CDR3 has 12 residues. Trimming stripped 0 bases from V and 5 bases from J, with 5 bases between. CDR3 region: CASSLVRYGYTF. In nucleotides, the CDR3 is TGTGCCAGCAGCTTGGTACGGTATGGCTACACCTTC.

The rearrangement joins TRBV5-1 to TRBJ2-3; TRBD2 aligns across 14 bases. CDR1 and CDR2 (germline): SGHRS, YFSETQ. The V segment lost 3 bases and the J segment 4 bases; nucleotides outside the gene matches: 4. The CDR3 runs 16 residues. For the CDR3, the DNA is TGCGCCAGCAGCTGGGGACTAGCGGGAGTATCAGATACGCAGTATTTT. It yields the protein CASSWGLAGVSDTQYF.

This chain links TRBV2 with TRBJ1-2; possible D gene TRBD1, 6 bases. With 4 bases removed from V and 5 bases from J, the gap between germline ends came to 11 bases. Germline V gives CDR1 SNHLY, CDR2 FYNNEI. There are 13 residues in the CDR3. CDR3 region: CASSGGARYGYTF. In DNA form, the CDR3 reads TGTGCCAGCAGTGGGGGGGCGCGTTATGGCTACACCTTC.

A single count supports this clone. This chain connects TRBV29-1 to TRBJ1-2; D ambiguous. Trimming left V 7 bases short and J 8 bases short, with 14 bases between. The length of the CDR3 is 11 residues. Germline V gives CDR1 SQVTM, CDR2 ANQGSEA. DNA of the CDR3: TGCAGCGGTAGATCTGCCCGGGGCTACACCTTC. Its translation is CSGRSARGYTF.

The chain couples TRBV29-1 to TRBJ2-1; D perhaps matches TRBD1 (6 bases). The CDR3 runs to 14 residues. Trimming left V 3 bases short and J 2 bases short, with 11 bases between. Germline V lookup: CDR1 SQVTM, CDR2 ANQGSEA. The CDR3 protein is CSVEPGDPYNEQFF. Here the CDR3 DNA reads TGCAGCGTTGAGCCAGGGGACCCCTACAATGAGCAGTTCTTC.

This clone was seen once. The chain combines TRBV30 with TRBJ2-6, with D maybe TRBD1 (6 bases). The CDR3 runs 16 residues. The germline V and J ends were trimmed by 0 bases and 0 bases, with 9 bases remaining between them. CDR1 is GTSNPN, CDR2 SVGIG, per germline (reference sequence). CDR3 amino acids: CAWSVPRGSGANVLTF. The CDR3 nucleotides read TGTGCCTGGAGTGTACCCAGGGGCTCTGGGGCCAACGTCCTGACTTTC. Full variable domain (rest looked up from reference TRBV30 and TRBJ2-6): SQTIHQWPATLVQPVGSPLSLECTVEGTSNPNLYWYRQAAGRGLQLLFYSVGIGQISSEVPQNLSASRPQDRQFILSSKKLLLSDSGFYLCAWSVPRGSGANVLTFGAGSRLTVL.

This clone appeared a single time. The V and J genes are TRBV7-2 and TRBJ2-5, with 14 bases fitting TRBD2. Unmatched junction bases numbered 6, after V lost 4 bases and J lost 5 bases. The CDR3 has 16 residues. Per germline, CDR1 SGHTA and CDR2 FQGNSA. The CDR3 coding sequence is TGTGCCAGCAGCTCACGACTAGCGGGGGGGCGTGAGACCCAGTACTTC. It codes for CASSSRLAGGRETQYF.

The table lists this clone with a few counts. V is TRBV5-1 and J is TRBJ1-3, with 7 bases lining up with TRBD1. The CDR3 consists of 16 residues. V shed 3 bases, J shed 2 bases, and the junction held 8 bases outside the gene matches. CDR1 SGHRS and CDR2 YFSETQ come from the germline V gene. The CDR3 region is CASSSLEGATGNTIYF. The CDR3 DNA is TGCGCCAGCAGCTCGCTCGAGGGGGCAACTGGAAACACCATATATTTT.

This chain uses TRBV4-2 with TRBJ2-5; D ambiguous. Germline V CDR1 and CDR2: LGHNA, YNFKEQ. V shed 0 bases and J shed 1 base, with 6 bases lying between them. This CDR3 has 14 residues. Here the CDR3 reads CASSQEPFQETQYF. CDR3 sequence (DNA): TGTGCCAGCAGCCAAGAACCTTTCCAAGAGACCCAGTACTTC.

This sequence joins TRBV12-3 or TRBV12-4 and TRBJ2-5; D uncertain. The CDR3 length is 13 residues. The V and J ends lost 6 bases and 5 bases respectively, with 13 bases between them. The CDR3 loop reads CASSPSRDETQYF. The CDR3 nucleotides are TGTGCCAGCAGCCCTAGTAGAGATGAGACCCAGTACTTC.

This chain links TRBV18 with TRBJ1-4; D gene uncertain. Germline-derived CDR1 and CDR2 are KGHSH and LQKENI. Trimming shortened V by 8 bases and J by 8 bases, and 15 bases separated the two germline ends. CDR3 length equals 13 residues. The CDR3 coding sequence is TGTGCCAGCACCCTGGGCATAGGCGAAAAACTGTTTTTT. Translation gives CASTLGIGEKLFF.

This rearrangement joins TRBV5-4 to TRBJ2-1; 8 bases agree with TRBD2. The CDR3 consists of 15 residues. Germline CDR1 and CDR2: SGHNT and YYREEE (reference sequence). V was clipped by 2 bases and J by 4 bases; unmatched bases: 5. CDR3 coding DNA: TGTGCCAGCAGCTTAGAAGCGGGGGAGTACAATGAGCAGTTCTTC. Translated, it gives CASSLEAGEYNEQFF.

The chain has TRBV4-1 and TRBJ2-7; tentatively, D is TRBD2 (6 bases). The CDR3 spans 16 residues. In germline, CDR1 is MGHRA, CDR2 YSYEKL. V lost 4 bases, J lost 1 base, and 17 bases lay in between. This chain's CDR3 is CASSRLPAGRSYEQYF. CDR3 sequence (DNA): TGCGCCAGCAGCCGCCTCCCGGCGGGACGGTCCTACGAGCAGTACTTC.

The gene calls are TRBV3-1 (or the pseudogene TRBV3-2) and TRBJ2-7, with D possibly TRBD2 on 5 matching bases. CDR3 length: 18 residues. CDR1 and CDR2 from the germline V gene are LGHDT and YNNKEL (reference sequence). V lost 0 bases, J lost 2 bases, and 20 bases lay in between. CDR3 residues: CASSQDRDWASRTYEQYF. In nucleotides, the CDR3 is TGTGCCAGCAGCCAAGATCGCGACTGGGCTAGCAGAACCTACGAGCAGTACTTC.

The gene calls are TRBV9 and TRBJ2-7; tentative D call: TRBD2 (5 bases). The V end lost 5 bases, the J end lost 0 bases, and 9 bases lay between the germline ends. This CDR3 comprises 13 residues. Per germline, CDR1 SGDLS and CDR2 YYNGEE. CDR3 in amino acids: CASRRVISYEQYF. The CDR3 DNA sequence: TGTGCCAGCAGGAGGGTGATCTCCTACGAGCAGTACTTC.